This T cell receptor beta chain is drawn from a study of control samples from healthy donors and cancer patients. The CDR3 contains 17 residues. From germline, CDR1 is MDHEN and CDR2 SYDVKM. V was clipped by 3 bases and J by 0 bases, with 15 bases between them. TCRdb's table, derived via immunoSEQ multiplex PCR, lists solely in-frame clones and lacks some. The sample has approximately 220,000 clones, around 94% seen once. This receptor was taken from a man aged 45-65 years in good health. The V gene is TRBV28, the J gene TRBJ1-3; D remains ambiguous. Sequencing used blood. CDR3 loop: CASSLGISAVSGNTIYF. Here the CDR3 DNA reads TGTGCCAGCAGTTTGGGGATTTCAGCCGTCTCTGGAAACACCATATATTTT. Full variable domain (missing parts from reference TRBV28 and TRBJ1-3): DVKVTQSSRYLVKRTGEKVFLECVQDMDHENMFWYRQDPGLGLRLIYFSYDVKMKEKGDIPEGYSVSREKKERFSLILESASTNQTSMYLCASSLGISAVSGNTIYFGEGSWLTVV.